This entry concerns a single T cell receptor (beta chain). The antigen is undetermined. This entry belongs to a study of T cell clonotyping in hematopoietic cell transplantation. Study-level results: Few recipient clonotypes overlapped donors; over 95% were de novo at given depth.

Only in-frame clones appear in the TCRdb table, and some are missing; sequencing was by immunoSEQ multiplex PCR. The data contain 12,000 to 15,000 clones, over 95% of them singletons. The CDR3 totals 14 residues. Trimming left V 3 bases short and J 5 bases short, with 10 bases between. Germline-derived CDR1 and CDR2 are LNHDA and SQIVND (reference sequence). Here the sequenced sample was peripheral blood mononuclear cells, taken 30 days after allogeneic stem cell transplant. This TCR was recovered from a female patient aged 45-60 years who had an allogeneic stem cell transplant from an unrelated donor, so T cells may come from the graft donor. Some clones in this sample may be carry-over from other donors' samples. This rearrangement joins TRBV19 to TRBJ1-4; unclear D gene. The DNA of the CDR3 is TGTGCCAGTAGTATGGGCTCGTGGAATGAAAAACTGTTTTTT. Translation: CASSMGSWNEKLFF.